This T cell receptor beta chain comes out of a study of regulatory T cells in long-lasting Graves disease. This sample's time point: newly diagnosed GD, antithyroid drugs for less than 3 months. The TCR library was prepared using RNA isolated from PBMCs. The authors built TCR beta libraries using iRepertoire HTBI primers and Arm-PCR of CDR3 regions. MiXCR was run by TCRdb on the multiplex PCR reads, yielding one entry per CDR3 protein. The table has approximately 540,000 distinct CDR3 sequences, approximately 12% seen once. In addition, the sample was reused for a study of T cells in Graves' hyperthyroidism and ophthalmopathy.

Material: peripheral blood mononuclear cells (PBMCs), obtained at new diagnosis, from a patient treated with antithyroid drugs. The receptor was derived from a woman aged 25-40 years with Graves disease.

The CDR3 DNA sequence: TGTGCCAGCAGGGGGATATCGGGTGAGCAGTTCTTC. Translating it yields CASRGISGEQFF. The gene calls are TRBV6-1 and TRBJ2-1; D gene unclear. CDR1 and CDR2 from the germline V gene are MNHNS and SASEGT. The CDR3 has 12 amino acids. Trimming took 6 bases from V and 9 from J, leaving 12 bases between them.